This TCR beta chain stems from a study of Ad26.COV2.S vaccination and SARS-CoV-2 variants. Study as a whole: The trial was COV1001 and the donor's arm was Ad26.COV2.S. Administration of Ad26.COV2.S was intramuscular, either once or twice 56 days apart.

As to treatment: roughly 20 received Ad26.COV2.S at low or high dose, single or two shots; roughly 5 received placebo; per-sample allocation not given. Material that was analyzed had been drawn on day 63 after the first vaccine or placebo injection. Method: immunoSEQ multiplex PCR; TCRdb's copy keeps in-frame clones and lacks some. There are around 450,000 clones in the sample; 75% to 95% occur only once, and 9% to 15% lies in the top ten. The CDR3 is made up of 16 amino acids. The input for sequencing was peripheral blood, taken in a trial of Ad26.COV2.S vaccine versus placebo. The chain carries TRBV21-1 and TRBJ1-5. TRBV21-1 is annotated as a pseudogene. The receptor was derived from a person aged 18-60 years who received the Ad26.COV2.S COVID-19 vaccine or a placebo. The CDR3 DNA follows: TGTGCCAGCAGCCCAGGGAACGGGGGGGCGTCTCAGCCCCAGCATTTT. This gives the protein CASSPGNGGASQPQHF.